Shown below are 18 T cell receptor beta chains from a single sample sequenced in a study of T cells in Graves' hyperthyroidism and ophthalmopathy. The CDR3 regions of TCR beta were amplified from RNA transcripts. A set of HTBI primers served as the primers for a first-round RT-PCR of the TCR CDR3. TCRdb processed the multiplex PCR reads anew with MiXCR; each CDR3 protein has one entry. The sample lists approximately 640,000 distinct CDR3 sequences; about 45% were seen once. The specimen was peripheral blood or thyroid tissue (not recorded which). These receptors all stem from an adult man with Graves' disease, either hyperthyroidism or ophthalmopathy (not recorded which).

With respect to this clonotype: Germline is not matched at one junction end, which may reflect a read error. The chain has TRBV27 and TRBJ1-1; no reliable D call. The CDR3 sequence is 14 residues long. Germline V gives CDR1 MNHEY, CDR2 SMNVEV (reference sequence). CDR3 coding DNA: TGTGCCAGCAGTGATTTTCGTGTGGCAGTAGAAGCTTTCTTC. Its protein is CASSDFRVAVEAFF.

This clonotype was counted ten times or more. The chain recombines TRBV20-1 with TRBJ1-4; D might be TRBD1 (5 bases). The germline V gene encodes CDR1 DFQATT and CDR2 SNEGSKA (reference sequence). The CDR3 contains 12 residues. V was cut by 2 bases and J by 8 bases, with 9 bases left in between. The CDR3 sequence is CSARQGEEKLFF. CDR3 bases: TGCAGTGCTAGACAGGGTGAAGAAAAACTGTTTTTT.

The V gene is TRBV10-3, the J gene TRBJ1-1; D unresolved. The ends were cut back, 10 bases at V and 4 bases at J, with 13 bases in the middle. The CDR3 spans 12 residues. Germline CDR1 reads ENHRY; CDR2 reads SYGVKD. In DNA form, the CDR3 reads TGTGCCAGCAGCGTATCCCTCACTGAAGCTTTCTTT. Translation: CASSVSLTEAFF.

This clonotype was seen a few times. V is TRBV29-1 and J is TRBJ1-1; a possible D gene is TRBD1 (5 bases). The CDR3 spans 14 residues. Germline assignment: CDR1 SQVTM and CDR2 ANQGSEA. The germline V and J ends were trimmed by 6 bases and 0 bases, with 14 bases remaining between them. The CDR3 protein is CSVELGGMNTEAFF. The CDR3 DNA reads TGCAGCGTCGAGCTCGGGGGAATGAACACTGAAGCTTTCTTT.

This clonotype was counted a few times. The chain links TRBV11-1 to TRBJ1-2; no reliable D call. The CDR3 spans 14 residues. Germline values: CDR1 SGHAT, CDR2 FQDESV (reference sequence). V lost 3 bases, J lost 3 bases, and 11 bases lay in between. CDR3 sequence: CASSFTDTDYGYTF. As DNA, the CDR3 is TGTGCCAGCAGCTTTACCGACACCGACTATGGCTACACCTTC.

At least ten counts were recorded for this clonotype. The chain combines TRBV2 with TRBJ1-4; TRBD1 matches 11 bases. Germline CDR1 is SNHLY and CDR2 is FYNNEI. The CDR3 consists of 14 residues. The V segment lost 6 bases and the J segment 8 bases; nucleotides outside the gene matches: 5. CDR3 protein: CASRWTGGEEKLFF. The CDR3 DNA follows: TGTGCCAGCAGGTGGACAGGGGGCGAAGAAAAACTGTTTTTT.

The rearrangement uses TRBV9 and TRBJ2-5; 15 bases line up with TRBD2. The CDR3 sequence is 17 residues long. J gave up 2 bases and V 2 bases, and 4 bases lay outside the gene matches. Per the germline V gene, CDR1 is SGDLS and CDR2 is YYNGEE. The DNA for the CDR3 is TGTGCCAGCAGCGTTGGGACTAGCGGGGGGATACAAGAGACCCAGTACTTC. It codes for CASSVGTSGGIQETQYF.

The chain links TRBV15 to TRBJ2-5; D assignment may be TRBD1 or TRBD2 (5 bases each). CDR1 is LNHNV, CDR2 YYDKDF, per germline (reference sequence). This CDR3 region has 14 residues. Trimming shortened V by 1 base and J by 1 base, and 7 bases separated the two germline ends. In DNA, the CDR3 is TGTGCCACCAGCAGAGCAGGGAGCCAAGAGACCCAGTACTTC. Residues: CATSRAGSQETQYF. Full variable domain (outside the CDR3, taken from reference TRBV15 and TRBJ2-5): DAMVIQNPRYQVTQFGKPVTLSCSQTLNHNVMYWYQQKSSQAPKLLFHYYDKDFNNEADTPDNFQSRRPNTSFCFLDIRSPGLGDTAMYLCATSRAGSQETQYFGPGTRLLVL.

The count of this clonotype is one. This chain joins TRBV20-1 and TRBJ2-2; D unclear. Germline CDR1 is DFQATT and CDR2 is SNEGSKA (reference sequence). V was cut by 6 bases and J by 7 bases, with 3 bases left in between. The CDR3 has 9 residues. CDR3 region: CSAYGELFF. The CDR3 nucleotides are TGCAGTGCCTACGGGGAGCTGTTTTTT.

V usage is TRBV2 and J usage is TRBJ1-4; TRBD1 matches 7 bases. The CDR3 has 15 amino acids. In germline, CDR1 is SNHLY, CDR2 FYNNEI. Trimming removed 5 bases from V and 7 bases from J; junction bases left unmatched: 10. This chain's CDR3 is CASSTRQGYVEKLFF. Here the CDR3 DNA reads TGTGCCAGCAGTACCCGACAGGGATATGTTGAAAAACTGTTTTTT.

This clonotype has more than one count but fewer than ten. This sequence joins TRBV6-6 and TRBJ1-5; D perhaps matches TRBD1 (5 bases). The CDR3 has 13 amino acids. Per the germline V gene, CDR1 is MNHNY and CDR2 is SVGAGI (reference sequence). Trimming removed 7 bases from V and 6 bases from J, with 13 bases in between. This CDR3 reads CASKQRGPQPQHF. The DNA for the CDR3 is TGTGCCAGCAAACAAAGGGGCCCTCAGCCCCAGCATTTT.

The CDR3 DNA follows: TGTGCCATCAGGGCGATTTTAAAGGGAGATACTGAAGCTTTCTTT. Translation: CAIRAILKGDTEAFF. The J gene is TRBJ1-1, the V gene TRBV10-3; no clear D. Germline V gene lookup returns CDR1 ENHRY and CDR2 SYGVKD. The CDR3 is 15 residues long. V was cut by 6 bases and J by 5 bases, with 19 bases left in between.

J is TRBJ2-7 and V is TRBV4-3, with 7 bases aligning to TRBD2. CDR3 length: 17 amino acids. The germline V gene encodes CDR1 LGHNA and CDR2 YSLEER. J gave up 3 bases and V 4 bases, and 15 bases lay outside the gene matches. CDR3 sequence (DNA): TGCGCCAGCAGCCCTATCCTCGGGCTAGCGGAGGTCTACGAGCAGTACTTC. This translates into CASSPILGLAEVYEQYF.

The chain links TRBV7-9 to TRBJ2-7, with 10 positions matching TRBD1. The CDR3 covers 16 residues. V was pared by 1 base and J by 0 bases, with 3 bases of the junction left unmatched. Germline loops: CDR1 SEHNR, CDR2 FQNEAQ (reference sequence). The CDR3 spells CASSLVGTGVSYEQYF. The CDR3 DNA reads as TGTGCCAGCAGCTTAGTGGGGACAGGGGTCTCCTACGAGCAGTACTTC.

The rearrangement uses TRBV7-9 and TRBJ1-4, with D possibly matching TRBD1 (5 bases). CDR1 and CDR2 (germline): SEHNR, FQNEAQ (reference sequence). This CDR3 is 15 amino acids long. V was cut by 5 bases and J by 6 bases, with 16 bases left in between. CDR3 protein: CASSPAPGWDEKLFF. For the CDR3, the DNA is TGTGCCAGCAGCCCAGCTCCAGGGTGGGATGAAAAACTGTTTTTT.

V and J are TRBV5-1 and TRBJ2-7; D perhaps matches TRBD2 (6 bases). Germline values: CDR1 SGHRS, CDR2 YFSETQ. The CDR3 runs to 15 residues. The V end was cut by 4 bases, the J end by 0 bases, with 14 bases between. The CDR3 loop is CASSPGGGGSYEQYF. For the CDR3, the DNA is TGCGCCAGCAGCCCTGGTGGGGGAGGCTCCTACGAGCAGTACTTC.

V is TRBV2 and J is TRBJ2-2; the D is unclear. The CDR3 runs 15 residues. The germline CDR1 and CDR2 sequences are SNHLY and FYNNEI. The V and J ends lost 4 bases and 0 bases respectively, with 9 bases between them. CDR3 bases: TGTGCCAGCAGTGCCAGACACCCGAACACCGGGGAGCTGTTTTTT. Its translation is CASSARHPNTGELFF.

The rearrangement links TRBV10-3 to TRBJ1-3, with D tentatively TRBD1 (5 bases). The CDR3 totals 13 residues. Germline CDR1 is ENHRY and CDR2 is SYGVKD. The ends were cut back, 3 bases at V and 5 bases at J, with 8 bases in the middle. DNA of the CDR3: TGTGCCATCAGTGACCCAGGGAGAAACACCATATATTTT. Translated, it gives CAISDPGRNTIYF.